This T cell receptor (beta chain) was retrieved from a study of shared clonotypes between healthy human individuals. Study information: Each donor's CD8 memory used one plate, CD8 naive two, each CD4 subset three.

Germline V CDR1 and CDR2: SNHLY, FYNNEI. V lost 4 bases, J lost 2 bases, and 8 bases stayed unmatched. This CDR3 is built from 16 residues. This clone was observed a handful of times. The antigen is undetermined. Only in-frame clones appear in the TCRdb table, and some are missing; sequencing was by immunoSEQ multiplex PCR. The sample consists of a few hundred thousand clones, about 74% of them appearing once. Study outcomes and limitations: Blood was the only sampled material, and tissue repertoires likely differ. In contrast to clonotypes shared by all four donors, non-shared clonotypes had lower generation probabilities. Sorted-subset samples were not fully sequenced, rarefaction indicated.

This sequence joins TRBV2 and TRBJ2-3; 8 positions match TRBD2. Sample: memory CD4+ T cells sorted from blood. Subset in this sample: CD45RA-negative fraction. The clonotype was recovered from a young man in good health. CDR3 in DNA: TGTGCCAGCAGTGGATTAGCGGGGACCTCCACAGATACGCAGTATTTT. Translating gives CASSGLAGTSTDTQYF. Full variable domain (missing parts from reference TRBV2 and TRBJ2-3): EPEVTQTPSHQVTQMGQEVILRCVPISNHLYFYWYRQILGQKVEFLVSFYNNEISEKSEIFDDQFSVERPDGSNFTLKIRSTKLEDSAMYFCASSGLAGTSTDTQYFGPGTRLTVL.